The 10 T cell receptor beta chains below come from one sample, sequenced in a study of radiotherapy plus CTLA-4 blockade in lung cancer. Sequencing was performed with immunoSEQ multiplex PCR; in TCRdb, only in-frame clones are kept and a portion is missing. The sample yields some 100,000 clones, about four fifths seen once. The sample in question was peripheral blood, obtained from a patient treated with radiotherapy plus ipilimumab. The receptors here all came from a human donor with non-small cell lung cancer who had a partial response to radiotherapy plus ipilimumab.

The gene calls are TRBV27 and TRBJ1-5; 10 bases match TRBD1. Germline V gene lookup returns CDR1 MNHEY and CDR2 SMNVEV (reference sequence). The CDR3 length is 17 residues. The V gene end was trimmed by 2 bases and the J gene end by 3 bases; junction bases not matched to a gene: 7. This CDR3 reads CASSLVTGTGVNQPQHF. The DNA for the CDR3 is TGTGCCAGCAGTTTAGTCACCGGGACAGGGGTCAATCAGCCCCAGCATTTT.

This clone has only one observation. The gene calls are TRBV6-6 and TRBJ2-6, with no clear D. This CDR3 is built from 14 residues. The germline V and J ends were trimmed by 5 bases and 0 bases, with 5 bases remaining between them. Germline V gene lookup returns CDR1 MNHNY and CDR2 SVGAGI (reference sequence). This CDR3 is CASSTGSGANVLTF. CDR3 coding DNA: TGTGCCAGCAGTACGGGCTCTGGGGCCAACGTCCTGACTTTC.

The rearrangement uses TRBV18 and TRBJ1-5; 7 nucleotides match TRBD1. The germline V gene has CDR1 KGHSH and CDR2 LQKENI. The CDR3 runs to 16 residues. Trimming cost V 5 bases and J 4 bases; bases outside gene matches: 11. CDR3 protein: CASSATEQGYNQPQHF. In DNA form, the CDR3 reads TGTGCCAGCTCAGCCACGGAACAGGGGTATAATCAGCCCCAGCATTTT.

The CDR3 region is CASSLEQGAVADTQYF. CDR3 nucleotides: TGTGCCAGCAGCTTGGAACAGGGGGCTGTTGCAGATACGCAGTATTTT. The V and J genes are TRBV5-8 and TRBJ2-3; 9 nucleotides align to TRBD1. With 0 bases clipped from V and 4 bases from J, the junction kept 6 bases outside the gene matches. Germline lookup yields CDR1 SGHTS and CDR2 YDEGEE. The CDR3 has 16 residues.

The chain links TRBV2 to TRBJ1-1, with D maybe TRBD1 (6 bases). In germline, CDR1 is SNHLY, CDR2 FYNNEI. Trimming shortened V by 6 bases and J by 1 base, and 12 bases separated the two germline ends. The CDR3 extends over 14 amino acids. The CDR3 reads CASSRQETNTEAFF. The CDR3 nucleotides are TGTGCCAGCAGCAGACAGGAGACGAACACTGAAGCTTTCTTT. Full variable domain (remainder filled in from reference TRBV2 and TRBJ1-1): EPEVTQTPSHQVTQMGQEVILRCVPISNHLYFYWYRQILGQKVEFLVSFYNNEISEKSEIFDDQFSVERPDGSNFTLKIRSTKLEDSAMYFCASSRQETNTEAFFGQGTRLTVV.

The chain links TRBV9 to TRBJ2-2; D perhaps matches TRBD1 (5 bases). Trimming stripped 0 bases from V and 2 bases from J, with 8 bases between. Germline V gene lookup returns CDR1 SGDLS and CDR2 YYNGEE. This CDR3 has 15 amino acids. CDR3 nucleotide sequence: TGTGCCAGCAGCGTAGATCAGGGTAACACCGGGGAGCTGTTTTTT. This encodes CASSVDQGNTGELFF.

The chain is built from TRBV28 and TRBJ2-7; 7 bases align to TRBD2. The J segment lost 2 bases and the V segment lost 6 bases, leaving 7 bases of the junction unmatched. CDR1 and CDR2 from the germline V gene are MDHEN and SYDVKM. There are 14 residues in the CDR3. DNA of the CDR3: TGTGCCAGCAGCGACGCTAGCGGTGCCTACGAGCAGTACGTC. It is translated as CASSDASGAYEQYV.

This chain connects TRBV28 to TRBJ1-1, with a weak D call TRBD1 (5 bases). CDR1 MDHEN and CDR2 SYDVKM come from the germline V gene. The CDR3 runs to 13 residues. V was trimmed by 1 base and J by 9 bases, leaving 12 bases between them. CDR3 protein: CASSLLGGIKAFF. DNA of the CDR3: TGTGCCAGCAGTTTATTGGGGGGGATTAAAGCTTTCTTT.

This clone appeared a single time. This CDR3 reads CASSSRGLGNQPQHF. The DNA of the CDR3 is TGTGCCAGCAGCTCACGAGGACTGGGGAATCAGCCCCAGCATTTT. J is TRBJ1-5 and V is TRBV7-2; D uncertain. V was trimmed by 4 bases and J by 4 bases, leaving 14 bases between them. Germline V gene lookup returns CDR1 SGHTA and CDR2 FQGNSA. This CDR3 region has 15 residues. Complete variable domain (other parts from reference TRBV7-2 and TRBJ1-5): GAGVSQSPSNKVTEKGKDVELRCDPISGHTALYWYRQSLGQGLEFLIYFQGNSAPDKSGLPSDRFSAERTGGSVSTLTIQRTQQEDSAVYLCASSSRGLGNQPQHFGDGTRLSIL.

This clone turned up a few times. The rearrangement links TRBV6-6 to TRBJ1-1, with TRBD1 identical over 8 bases. Germline trimming cut 7 bases from V and 2 bases from J; bases unmatched to any gene: 6. This CDR3 contains 14 residues. From germline, CDR1 is MNHNY and CDR2 SVGAGI (reference sequence). This CDR3 is CASTRGLFNTEAFF. The CDR3, as DNA: TGTGCCAGCACCAGGGGGCTATTTAACACTGAAGCTTTCTTT.